These T cell receptor beta chains were read from a single sample in a study of OX40 agonist ivuxolimab in advanced cancers. Clones were read by immunoSEQ multiplex PCR, and TCRdb kept only the in-frame ones, dropping some. The table shows some 41,000 clones, with around 88% occurring only once. Sample: CD4+ or CD8+ T cells sorted from blood, taken in a trial of the OX40 agonist ivuxolimab. Source of these receptors: an adult with an advanced solid tumor such as melanoma, head and neck, liver or kidney cancer. The CDR3 runs from the conserved cysteine through the conserved F or W. A D gene is named only where the DNA matches it firmly. Not every row has a clone size; where given, it reads once, few, many or a size class.

>TRBJ2-4|.|TRBV7-2|.
CASSLAGGNNIQYF
TGTGCCAGCAGCTTAGCGGGGGGCAATAACATTCAGTACTTC
>TRBJ2-1|.|TRBV5-6|.
CASFSPKSSYNEQFF
TGTGCCAGCTTTTCCCCCAAAAGTTCCTACAATGAGCAGTTCTTC
>TRBJ2-1|TRBD1|TRBV9|.
CASSPRGSSYNEQFF
TGTGCCAGCAGCCCCAGGGGGAGCTCCTACAATGAGCAGTTCTTC
>TRBJ1-2|TRBD1|TRBV9|once
CASSAETGAGYTF
TGTGCCAGCAGCGCAGAGACAGGGGCGGGCTACACCTTC
>TRBJ2-3|TRBD2|TRBV6-4|.
CASSDGRRGGTDTQYF
TGTGCCAGCAGTGATGGACGGCGGGGGGGCACAGATACGCAGTATTTT
>TRBJ1-2|.|TRBV28|.
CASSPEGSATNYGYTF
TGTGCCAGCAGTCCCGAAGGCTCGGCTACTAACTATGGCTACACCTTC
>TRBJ1-2|TRBD1|TRBV9|once
CASSPHRGQSYGYTF
TGTGCCAGCAGCCCGCACAGGGGGCAGAGCTATGGCTACACCTTC
>TRBJ1-2|.|TRBV20-1|.
CSARGKPLYTF
TGCAGTGCTAGGGGAAAGCCACTCTACACCTTC
>TRBJ2-3|.|TRBV28|.
CASSSTRGVSGDTQYF
TGTGCCAGCAGCTCAACCCGCGGGGTGTCAGGAGATACGCAGTATTTT
>TRBJ2-4|.|TRBV13|.
CASSQLFGASGSKNIQYF
TGTGCCAGCAGCCAGCTCTTTGGGGCCTCTGGGTCCAAAAACATTCAGTACTTC
>TRBJ2-1|TRBD2|TRBV18|.
CASSPNPGLAGGINEQFF
TGTGCCAGCTCACCGAATCCGGGACTAGCGGGGGGGATCAATGAGCAGTTCTTC
>TRBJ2-1|.|TRBV25-1|once
CASSDTPLVGVHNEQFF
TGTGCCAGCAGTGACACCCCACTAGTGGGGGTCCACAATGAGCAGTTCTTC
>TRBJ1-5|TRBD1|TRBV2|.
CASSEARGGRQPQHF
TGTGCCAGCAGTGAAGCCAGAGGGGGCCGTCAGCCCCAGCATTTT
>TRBJ1-5|.|TRBV6-5|.
CASSHRGNQPQHF
TGTGCCAGCAGTCACAGGGGCAATCAGCCCCAGCATTTT
>TRBJ2-7|.|TRBV6-4|.
CASKASGSSYEQYF
TGTGCCAGCAAGGCATCGGGGAGCTCCTACGAGCAGTACTTC
>TRBJ2-2|.|TRBV18|.
CASSLSGTSTGELFF
TGTGCCAGCTCACTATCCGGGACATCAACCGGGGAGCTGTTTTTT
>TRBJ1-1|.|TRBV19|.
CASSIDPALNTEAFF
TGTGCCAGTAGTATAGATCCAGCTTTAAACACTGAAGCTTTCTTT
>TRBJ1-1|TRBD1|TRBV11-2|.
CASSYRGGVTEAFF
TGTGCCAGCAGCTACAGAGGGGGCGTCACTGAAGCTTTCTTT
>TRBJ1-3|.|TRBV9|.
CASSGLTSGNTIYF
TGTGCCAGCAGCGGACTAACCTCTGGAAACACCATATATTTT
>TRBJ2-3|.|TRBV5-1|.
CASSFGLVGGGTDTQYF
TGCGCCAGCAGCTTTGGGCTAGTGGGGGGAGGAACAGATACGCAGTATTTT
>TRBJ2-5|.|TRBV5-4|.
CASSLRVNQETQYF
TGTGCCAGCAGCTTGAGGGTCAACCAAGAGACCCAGTACTTC
>TRBJ2-2|TRBD2|TRBV5-1|.
CASGAGTSNTGELFF
TGCGCCAGCGGAGCCGGGACTAGCAACACCGGGGAGCTGTTTTTT
>TRBJ1-6|.|TRBV5-6|.
CASSPILGSGSPLHF
TGTGCCAGCTCCCCTATCCTCGGCAGTGGTTCACCCCTCCACTTT
>TRBJ2-1|.|TRBV6-5|.
CASSDGTGKFF
TGTGCCAGCAGTGACGGGACGGGGAAGTTCTTC
>TRBJ2-1|.|TRBV11-2|.
CASSFRDTYNEQFF
TGTGCCAGCAGCTTCCGAGACACCTACAATGAGCAGTTCTTC
>TRBJ1-5|.|TRBV2|.
CASSEAGAGRQPQHF
TGTGCCAGCAGTGAAGCGGGGGCAGGTCGGCAGCCCCAGCATTTT
>TRBJ1-5|.|TRBV6-1|.
CASSEVWGGQPQHF
TGTGCCAGCAGTGAAGTCTGGGGGGGACAGCCCCAGCATTTT
>TRBJ1-5|TRBD1|TRBV7-2|.
CASSLTIPGQVNNQPQHF
TGTGCCAGCAGCTTAACCATCCCGGGACAGGTAAACAATCAGCCCCAGCATTTT
>TRBJ1-1|.|TRBV4-3|few
CASSQVGLYTEAFF
TGCGCCAGCAGCCAAGTCGGCCTATACACTGAAGCTTTCTTT
>TRBJ2-4|.|TRBV19|medium-sized
CASSIVGPIPQYF
TGTGCCAGTAGTATAGTGGGCCCTATCCCCCAGTACTTC
>TRBJ1-1|TRBD1|TRBV6-5|.
CASIPGTANTEAFF
TGTGCCAGCATTCCCGGGACAGCCAACACTGAAGCTTTCTTT
>TRBJ2-3|TRBD2|TRBV4-3|.
CASSQGLTSGGGGDTQYF
TGCGCCAGCAGCCAAGGATTGACTAGCGGGGGGGGAGGCGATACGCAGTATTTT
>TRBJ2-3|.|TRBV6-5|.
CASTFYGGGRDTQYF
TGTGCCAGCACCTTCTACGGTGGGGGGAGAGATACGCAGTATTTT
>TRBJ2-5|TRBD1|TRBV9|.
CASAGGSGGSETQYF
TGTGCCAGCGCAGGGGGTTCAGGCGGGTCAGAGACCCAGTACTTC
>TRBJ1-4|.|TRBV7-9|.
CASSLTRGGYNEKLFF
TGTGCCAGCAGCTTAACTCGGGGCGGGTATAATGAAAAACTGTTTTTT
>TRBJ2-7|.|TRBV6-1|.
CASSEVHNEQYF
TGTGCCAGCAGTGAAGTGCATAACGAGCAGTACTTC
>TRBJ1-5|TRBD1|TRBV29-1|.
CSVGQGIDQPQHF
TGCAGCGTAGGACAGGGTATCGATCAGCCCCAGCATTTT
>TRBJ2-1|TRBD1|TRBV2|.
CASSGQGGNEQFF
TGTGCCAGCTCGGGACAGGGTGGTAATGAGCAGTTCTTC
>TRBJ2-7|.|TRBV27|.
CASSLGVEQYF
TGTGCCAGCAGTTTGGGGGTCGAGCAGTACTTC
>TRBJ1-6|TRBD1|TRBV7-2|.
CASSLAVRGRSPLHF
TGTGCCAGCAGCTTAGCGGTAAGGGGGCGTTCACCCCTCCACTTT
>TRBJ1-1|.|TRBV7-6|.
CASSRWTENTEAFF
TGTGCCAGCAGCCGTTGGACGGAGAACACTGAAGCTTTCTTT
>TRBJ1-1|.|TRBV5-4|few
CASSSGTSTEAFF
TGTGCCAGCAGCTCCGGGACATCCACCGAAGCTTTCTTT
>TRBJ1-1|.|TRBV9|.
CASSAGTYGWGAFF
TGTGCCAGCAGCGCAGGGACCTACGGCTGGGGAGCTTTCTTT
>TRBJ2-7|.|TRBV6-6|.
CASSRQGPNEQYF
TGTGCCAGCAGCCGCCAAGGGCCCAACGAGCAGTACTTC
>TRBJ2-5|TRBD2|TRBV9|.
CASSAGGETQYF
TGTGCCAGCAGCGCCGGGGGGGAGACCCAGTACTTC
>TRBJ2-3|.|TRBV10-3|once
CAIRGAGADTQYF
TGTGCCATCAGGGGGGCGGGGGCAGATACGCAGTATTTT
>TRBJ1-2|.|TRBV6-4|.
CASSDSVGYGYTF
TGTGCCAGCAGTGACTCGGTAGGCTATGGCTACACCTTC
>TRBJ1-4|TRBD1|TRBV28|.
CASGLGGTGQKLFF
TGTGCCAGCGGACTCGGGGGGACAGGGCAAAAACTGTTTTTT
>TRBJ2-7|.|TRBV6-5|.
CASRKQLGYEQYF
TGTGCCAGCAGGAAGCAGCTTGGCTACGAGCAGTACTTC
>TRBJ1-1|.|TRBV5-1|.
CASSSRAEGTEAFF
TGCGCCAGCAGCTCCCGGGCGGAGGGCACTGAAGCTTTCTTT
>TRBJ2-5|TRBD2|TRBV5-1|.
CASSLGAGGGEETQYF
TGCGCCAGCAGCTTGGGGGCGGGCGGGGGTGAAGAGACCCAGTACTTC